A single sample gave rise to the 16 T cell receptor beta chains below, sequenced in a study of OX40 agonist ivuxolimab in advanced cancers. The assay was immunoSEQ multiplex PCR, and TCRdb's table has in-frame clones only and misses some. The table includes tens of thousands of clones, around 94% detected once. The sequencing here drew on CD4+ or CD8+ T cells sorted from blood, taken in a trial of the OX40 agonist ivuxolimab. All receptors come from an adult with an advanced solid tumor such as melanoma, head and neck, liver or kidney cancer.

The chain links TRBV7-6 to TRBJ1-6, with a tentative D call TRBD1 (5 bases). The V end was cut by 2 bases, the J end by 3 bases, with 11 bases between. CDR3 length: 16 amino acids. Looked up from germline, CDR1 is SGHVS and CDR2 is FNYEAQ. CDR3 in amino acids: CASSLIGDGYNSPLHF. The CDR3 DNA follows: TGTGCCAGCAGCTTAATAGGGGACGGCTATAATTCACCCCTCCACTTT.

V usage is TRBV28 and J usage is TRBJ1-2; D gene ambiguous. Trimming shortened V by 7 bases and J by 1 base, and 19 bases separated the two germline ends. This CDR3 has 16 amino acids. The germline V gene encodes CDR1 MDHEN and CDR2 SYDVKM. The CDR3 DNA follows: TGTGCCAGCACCGAAAGGGCCCCGTTATTTAACTATGGCTACACCTTC. This codes for CASTERAPLFNYGYTF.

V usage is TRBV19 and J usage is TRBJ1-1, with D unresolved. Germline CDR1 LNHDA, CDR2 SQIVND (reference sequence). Trimming left V 1 base short and J 1 base short, with 4 bases between. The CDR3 is 13 residues long. The CDR3 nucleotides are TGTGCCAGTAGTATAGTGAAGAACACTGAAGCTTTCTTT. This sequence encodes CASSIVKNTEAFF. The entire variable domain, with the rest obtained from reference TRBV19 and TRBJ1-1, is as follows: DGGITQSPKYLFRKEGQNVTLSCEQNLNHDAMYWYRQDPGQGLRLIYYSQIVNDFQKGDIAEGYSVSREKKESFPLTVTSAQKNPTAFYLCASSIVKNTEAFFGQGTRLTVV.

The chain carries TRBV19 and TRBJ2-1; D assignment may be TRBD1 or TRBD2 (5 bases each). This CDR3 is 13 amino acids long. Trimming stripped 5 bases from V and 8 bases from J, with 13 bases between. Germline CDR1 LNHDA, CDR2 SQIVND (reference sequence). CDR3 region: CASSPGPGDEQFF. In DNA, the CDR3 is TGTGCCAGTAGTCCGGGGCCCGGGGATGAGCAGTTCTTC.

The chain combines TRBV5-4 with TRBJ2-5; D call uncertain. This CDR3 region has 13 residues. Trimming removed 0 bases at V and 2 bases at J, with 5 bases between. Germline lookup yields CDR1 SGHNT and CDR2 YYREEE (reference sequence). As DNA, the CDR3 is TGTGCCAGCAGCTTGGAACAGCAAGAGACCCAGTACTTC. Translation: CASSLEQQETQYF.

The chain couples TRBV25-1 to TRBJ1-6; D call uncertain. Trimming cost V 10 bases and J 13 bases, with 23 bases left between them. The CDR3 totals 14 residues. The germline V gene has CDR1 MGHDK and CDR2 SYGVNS. This chain's CDR3 is CATVDSTRIGPLHF. The CDR3 coding sequence is TGTGCCACTGTGGACTCCACTCGGATCGGTCCCCTCCACTTT.

The V gene is TRBV19, the J gene TRBJ2-7; TRBD2 matches 7 bases. Trimming cost V 3 bases and J 2 bases; bases outside gene matches: 1. Germline loops: CDR1 LNHDA, CDR2 SQIVND (reference sequence). This CDR3 contains 13 residues. This chain's CDR3 is CASSIGGAYEQYF. In nucleotides, the CDR3 is TGTGCCAGTAGTATTGGGGGGGCCTACGAGCAGTACTTC.

The rearrangement uses TRBV27 and TRBJ2-1; TRBD1 is a possible D gene (6 bases). V lost 8 bases and J lost 7, with 21 bases in between. The length of the CDR3 is 15 residues. Germline V gene lookup returns CDR1 MNHEY and CDR2 SMNVEV (reference sequence). CDR3 sequence reads: CASRSGALLTNEQFF. DNA for the CDR3: TGTGCCAGCCGCTCAGGGGCGCTTCTTACGAATGAGCAGTTCTTC.

This rearrangement joins TRBV6-5 to TRBJ2-7, with D uncertain. Germline V CDR1 and CDR2: MNHEY, SVGAGI. The CDR3 covers 13 residues. The V end lost 1 base, the J end lost 6 bases, and 10 bases lay between the germline ends. CDR3 nucleotides: TGTGCCAGCAGTTACTTCCAGCTTGGCGAGCAGTACTTC. It encodes CASSYFQLGEQYF.

This clone has only one observation. The chain recombines TRBV10-1 with TRBJ2-7; no reliable D call. CDR3 length: 11 amino acids. The germline V gene has CDR1 WNHNN and CDR2 SYGVQD (reference sequence). Trimming stripped 9 bases from V and 6 bases from J, with 12 bases between. The CDR3 DNA is TGCGCCAGTGCTAACGGAGTCGAGCAGTACTTC. Translating gives CASANGVEQYF.

This clone is a singleton in its sample. This rearrangement joins TRBV10-2 to TRBJ1-4; D may be TRBD1 (5 bases). V was pared by 3 bases and J by 8 bases, with 13 bases between. The CDR3 is made up of 14 amino acids. Looked up from germline, CDR1 is WSHSY and CDR2 is SAAADI. Written as DNA, the CDR3 is TGCGCCAGCAGTGAAGGGGAATTGGGGGAAAAACTGTTTTTT. It encodes CASSEGELGEKLFF.

The V call is TRBV28, the J call TRBJ2-7, with TRBD1 matching over 7 bases. Trimming at V came to 6 bases and at J to 4 bases, leaving 15 bases not matched to a gene. The length of the CDR3 is 16 residues. Germline values: CDR1 MDHEN, CDR2 SYDVKM. The CDR3 is CASRPPDRDYLYEQYF. In DNA form, the CDR3 reads TGTGCCAGCAGGCCACCTGACAGGGATTACCTGTACGAGCAGTACTTC.

This rearrangement joins TRBV14 to TRBJ2-7; D unresolved. Germline V gene lookup returns CDR1 SGHDN and CDR2 FVKESK. This CDR3 is built from 11 residues. V gave up 8 bases and J gave up 2 bases, with 7 bases separating them. The chain's CDR3 is CASAETYEQYF. CDR3 sequence (DNA): TGTGCCAGCGCAGAGACCTACGAGCAGTACTTC. Full variable domain (outside the CDR3, taken from reference TRBV14 and TRBJ2-7): EAGVTQFPSHSVIEKGQTVTLRCDPISGHDNLYWYRRVMGKEIKFLLHFVKESKQDESGMPNNRFLAERTGGTYSTLKVQPAELEDSGVYFCASAETYEQYFGPGTRLTVT.

The chain's CDR3 is CATSRAGQGSYEQYF. CDR3 nucleotide sequence: TGTGCCACCAGCAGAGCTGGACAGGGGTCCTACGAGCAGTACTTC. The chain has TRBV15 and TRBJ2-7, with 9 bases identical to TRBD1. Trimming cost V 1 base and J 1 base; bases outside gene matches: 2. This CDR3 is built from 15 residues. Looked up from germline, CDR1 is LNHNV and CDR2 is YYDKDF (reference sequence).

The chain links TRBV27 to TRBJ2-1; 11 bases line up with TRBD2. Looked up from germline, CDR1 is MNHEY and CDR2 is SMNVEV (reference sequence). V shed 3 bases, J shed 3 bases, and the junction held 1 base outside the gene matches. The CDR3 has 15 amino acids. CDR3 DNA sequence: TGTGCCAGCAGTTTCACTAGCGGGAGCTACAATGAGCAGTTCTTC. It specifies CASSFTSGSYNEQFF.

This clone was seen a single time. V usage is TRBV2 and J usage is TRBJ1-1; D is possibly TRBD1 (5 bases). Trimming pared 5 bases from V and 0 bases from J, leaving 13 bases between. CDR1 SNHLY and CDR2 FYNNEI come from the germline V gene. CDR3 length: 15 residues. CDR3 residues: CASSQGELMNTEAFF. CDR3 DNA: TGTGCCAGCAGTCAAGGGGAGCTAATGAACACTGAAGCTTTCTTT.